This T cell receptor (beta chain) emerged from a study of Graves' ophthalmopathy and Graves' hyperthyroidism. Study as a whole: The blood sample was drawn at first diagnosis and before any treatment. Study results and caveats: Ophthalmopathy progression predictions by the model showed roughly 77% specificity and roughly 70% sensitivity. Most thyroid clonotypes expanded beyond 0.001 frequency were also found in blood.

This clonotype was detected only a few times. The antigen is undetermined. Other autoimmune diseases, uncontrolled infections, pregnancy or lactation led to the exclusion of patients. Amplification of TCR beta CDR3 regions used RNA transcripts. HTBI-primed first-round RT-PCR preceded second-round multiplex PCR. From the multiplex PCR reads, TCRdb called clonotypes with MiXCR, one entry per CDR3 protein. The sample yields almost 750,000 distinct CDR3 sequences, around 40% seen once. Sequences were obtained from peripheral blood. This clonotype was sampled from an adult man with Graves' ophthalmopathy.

The CDR3: CASSSDRLTRQETQYF. CDR3 DNA: TGTGCCAGCAGTTCGGACAGACTAACACGCCAAGAGACCCAGTACTTC. V is TRBV12-3 or TRBV12-4 and J is TRBJ2-5, with D perhaps TRBD1 (6 bases). The V gene lost 4 bases and the J gene lost 1 base, with 16 bases spanning the gap. CDR3 length: 16 residues.